This TCR beta chain was profiled in a study of T cells in Graves' hyperthyroidism and ophthalmopathy. Template material for amplifying TCR beta CDR3 regions consisted of RNA transcripts. In the first-round RT-PCR of the TCR CDR3, the HTBI primer set was used. A single record per CDR3 protein comes from TCRdb applying MiXCR to the multiplex PCR reads. The data hold approximately 400,000 distinct CDR3 sequences, with about 19% observed a single time. This clonotype occurred many times. At one boundary the junction diverges from the germline segment, which might be a read error. PBMCs were obtained from roughly 10 ml fresh peripheral blood. This CDR3 has 15 residues. Germline values: CDR1 MDHEN, CDR2 SYDVKM.

This clonotype was sampled from a woman between 18 and 30 years old with Graves' hyperthyroidism. Sequencing was performed on blood. The V gene is TRBV28, the J gene TRBJ1-1; TRBD1 matches at 7 bases. CDR3 DNA: TGTGCCAGCAGTTTAAGAGGGGGCATGAAGACTGAAGCTTTCTTT. Residues: CASSLRGGMKTEAFF.